The 30 T cell receptor beta chains given below trace back to one sample, sequenced in a study of OX40 agonist ivuxolimab in advanced cancers. The assay was immunoSEQ multiplex PCR, and TCRdb's table has in-frame clones only and misses some. The sample has 55,000 to 65,000 clones; roughly 86% are singletons. Specimen: CD4+ or CD8+ T cells sorted from blood, collected in a trial of the OX40 agonist ivuxolimab. Every receptor here comes from an adult with an advanced solid tumor such as melanoma, head and neck, liver or kidney cancer.

V is TRBV7-3 and J is TRBJ1-1; 8 nucleotides agree with TRBD1. There are 13 residues in the CDR3. V shed 5 bases, J shed 3 bases, and the junction held 2 bases outside the gene matches. Germline V gene lookup returns CDR1 SGHTA and CDR2 FQGTGA. In DNA form, the CDR3 reads TGTGCCAGCAGCATACAGGGGGACACTGAAGCTTTCTTT. It codes for CASSIQGDTEAFF.

The rearrangement uses TRBV29-1 and TRBJ1-1; no firm D call. V lost 5 bases, J lost 3 bases, and 13 bases lay in between. The CDR3 totals 13 residues. CDR1 and CDR2 (germline): SQVTM, ANQGSEA. This CDR3 is CSVRGSADTEAFF. The CDR3 region has the DNA TGCAGCGTTCGGGGATCCGCTGACACTGAAGCTTTCTTT.

This chain connects TRBV6-1 to TRBJ2-7; TRBD1 matches 8 bases. The V gene's germline CDR1 is MNHNS and CDR2 SASEGT. Trimming cost V 6 bases and J 5 bases; bases outside gene matches: 9. The CDR3 totals 14 residues. CDR3 region: CASSFGQGLHEQYF. In DNA form, the CDR3 reads TGTGCCAGCAGCTTCGGACAGGGTTTACACGAGCAGTACTTC.

The J gene is TRBJ2-6, the V gene TRBV30; the match to TRBD2 covers 9 bases. Per germline, CDR1 GTSNPN and CDR2 SVGIG (reference sequence). The CDR3 has 17 residues. J lost 0 bases, V lost 5 bases, and 8 bases had no gene match. DNA for the CDR3: TGTGCCTGGCAAAGCGGGGGGTTTAACTCTGGGGCCAACGTCCTGACTTTC. It encodes CAWQSGGFNSGANVLTF.

The chain is built from TRBV4-3 and TRBJ1-2; 8 nucleotides line up with TRBD1. The germline V gene encodes CDR1 LGHNA and CDR2 YSLEER. Trimming removed 0 bases from V and 7 bases from J; junction bases left unmatched: 7. CDR3 length: 15 residues. The CDR3 sequence: CASSQEVAGGFGYTF. The DNA for the CDR3 is TGCGCCAGCAGCCAAGAAGTGGCAGGGGGCTTTGGCTACACCTTC.

The chain combines TRBV5-6 with TRBJ1-3; 7 bases line up with TRBD1. V lost 5 bases to trimming and J lost 2 bases; unmatched junction nucleotides: 7. The CDR3 spans 15 residues. Germline assignment: CDR1 SGHDT and CDR2 YYEEEE. The CDR3: CASSRDSKTGNTIYF. The CDR3 bases are TGTGCCAGCAGTCGGGACAGCAAGACTGGAAACACCATATATTTT.

V and J are TRBV9 and TRBJ2-7, with D possibly TRBD2 on 7 matching bases. The CDR3 is 14 amino acids. Between the trimmed V and J ends, which lost 0 bases and 7 bases, there was a span of 14 bases. Germline values: CDR1 SGDLS, CDR2 YYNGEE. The CDR3 region is CASSVEGGTREQYF. CDR3 nucleotide sequence: TGTGCCAGCAGCGTAGAGGGGGGGACTCGGGAGCAGTACTTC.

The genes are TRBV11-3 and TRBJ2-5; D is tentatively TRBD1 or TRBD2 (6 bases each). Germline loops: CDR1 SGHNT, CDR2 YENEEA. Trimming took 7 bases from V and 4 from J, leaving 13 bases between them. This CDR3 region has 13 residues. Written as DNA, the CDR3 is TGTGCCAGCACCATCGGGGGCGCAGAGACCCAGTACTTC. Protein: CASTIGGAETQYF.

The chain carries TRBV27 and TRBJ1-5, with D uncertain. The CDR3 is made up of 14 amino acids. Germline CDR1 MNHEY, CDR2 SMNVEV (reference sequence). The V end lost 8 bases, the J end lost 1 base, and 12 bases lay between the germline ends. CDR3 DNA: TGTGCCAGCTCGGCTTCAAGAAGCAATCAGCCCCAGCATTTT. Its protein product is CASSASRSNQPQHF.

The rearrangement links TRBV7-3 to TRBJ2-2; D may be TRBD1 or TRBD2 (5 bases each). With 5 bases removed from V and 2 bases from J, the gap between germline ends came to 15 bases. The CDR3 consists of 16 residues. Germline values: CDR1 SGHTA, CDR2 FQGTGA. The CDR3 reads CASSHTRDANTGELFF. Here the CDR3 DNA reads TGTGCCAGCAGCCACACTCGGGACGCCAACACCGGGGAGCTGTTTTTT. Based on the CDR3 plus reference TRBV7-3 and TRBJ2-2, the full variable domain is GAGVSQTPSNKVTEKGKYVELRCDPISGHTALYWYRQSLGQGPEFLIYFQGTGAADDSGLPNDRFFAVRPEGSVSTLKIQRTERGDSAVYLCASSHTRDANTGELFFGEGSRLTVL.

V is TRBV5-1 and J is TRBJ1-3; D not resolved. This CDR3 has 14 residues. Trimming left V 3 bases short and J 7 bases short, with 14 bases between. Looked up from germline, CDR1 is SGHRS and CDR2 is YFSETQ. The CDR3 DNA follows: TGCGCCAGCAGCTCCGATCGGGCGCGGAACACCATATATTTT. This codes for CASSSDRARNTIYF.

A single count supports this clone. The chain links TRBV6-6 to TRBJ1-3, with D hard to call. The V and J ends lost 2 bases and 0 bases respectively, with 8 bases between them. Germline lookup yields CDR1 MNHNY and CDR2 SVGAGI (reference sequence). The CDR3 length is 15 residues. Here the CDR3 reads CASSYPLNSGNTIYF. Here the CDR3 DNA reads TGTGCCAGCAGTTACCCCTTGAACTCTGGAAACACCATATATTTT.

This clone has only a few counts. This rearrangement joins TRBV30 to TRBJ2-7; 9 bases are a match to TRBD2. V shed 7 bases, J shed 2 bases, and the junction held 6 bases outside the gene matches. This CDR3 contains 13 residues. Germline CDR1 reads GTSNPN; CDR2 reads SVGIG (reference sequence). CDR3 DNA sequence: TGTGCCTATGCGAGCGGGGGGCCCTACGAGCAGTACTTC. It specifies CAYASGGPYEQYF.

In its sample, this clone was seen once. The V call is TRBV7-9, the J call TRBJ2-2; the match to TRBD1 covers 10 bases. CDR1 is SEHNR, CDR2 FQNEAQ, per germline (reference sequence). Trimming removed 2 bases from V and 5 bases from J; junction bases left unmatched: 8. CDR3 length equals 17 residues. This chain's CDR3 is CASSLRPGTGVTGELFF. The CDR3 region has the DNA TGTGCCAGCAGCTTAAGGCCCGGGACAGGGGTGACCGGGGAGCTGTTTTTT.

The table lists this clone with a few counts. The chain uses TRBV19 and TRBJ1-6, with a possible D match to TRBD1 (6 bases). The V end lost 3 bases, the J end lost 8 bases, and 17 bases lay between the germline ends. Germline CDR1 LNHDA, CDR2 SQIVND (reference sequence). The CDR3 is 16 residues long. CDR3 region: CASSITGHESDSPLHF. The CDR3 bases are TGTGCCAGTAGTATCACGGGACATGAATCGGATTCACCCCTCCACTTT. The whole variable domain, filled in from reference TRBV19 and TRBJ1-6, reads DGGITQSPKYLFRKEGQNVTLSCEQNLNHDAMYWYRQDPGQGLRLIYYSQIVNDFQKGDIAEGYSVSREKKESFPLTVTSAQKNPTAFYLCASSITGHESDSPLHFGNGTRLTVT.

The chain carries TRBV18 and TRBJ1-3; D possibly corresponds to TRBD1 (5 bases). The CDR3 totals 12 residues. V lost 3 bases, J lost 16 bases, and 16 bases lay in between. Germline CDR1 reads KGHSH; CDR2 reads LQKENI. In nucleotides, the CDR3 is TGTGCCAGCTCACCTAACTCAGGGATCGATTATTTT. Protein sequence: CASSPNSGIDYF.

The V and J genes are TRBV5-5 and TRBJ2-7; D is ambiguous. Deletions cut 2 bases from V and 5 bases from J, with 5 bases between. Per germline, CDR1 SGHKS and CDR2 YYEKEE (reference sequence). The CDR3 extends over 11 amino acids. CDR3 in amino acids: CASSFFHEQYF. CDR3 DNA sequence: TGTGCCAGCAGCTTCTTTCACGAGCAGTACTTC.

The chain combines TRBV4-1 with TRBJ1-5; no definite D call. The CDR3 contains 18 residues. V gave up 0 bases and J gave up 1 base, with 16 bases separating them. Germline CDR1 reads MGHRA; CDR2 reads YSYEKL. DNA for the CDR3: TGCGCCAGCAGCCAAGAAACTAAGACCGCGAGGAGCAATCAGCCCCAGCATTTT. Encoded protein: CASSQETKTARSNQPQHF.

This CDR3 is CASSPAGAANYGYTF. The CDR3, as DNA: TGTGCCAGCTCACCAGCTGGGGCAGCTAACTATGGCTACACCTTC. This chain uses TRBV18 with TRBJ1-2, with D maybe TRBD1 (5 bases). The V gene lost 2 bases and the J gene lost 0 bases, with 10 bases spanning the gap. CDR3 length: 15 amino acids. Germline V gene data show CDR1 as KGHSH and CDR2 as LQKENI. The whole variable domain, remainder taken from reference TRBV18 and TRBJ1-2, is NAGVMQNPRHLVRRRGQEARLRCSPMKGHSHVYWYRQLPEEGLKFMVYLQKENIIDESGMPKERFSAEFPKEGPSILRIQQVVRGDSAAYFCASSPAGAANYGYTFGSGTRLTVV.

This chain links TRBV11-3 with TRBJ1-6, with TRBD1 identical over 7 bases. The V gene's germline CDR1 is SGHNT and CDR2 YENEEA. CDR3 length: 15 amino acids. V shed 5 bases and J 12 bases; nucleotides not matched to a gene: 13. CDR3 DNA: TGTGCCAGCAGCGACAGGGCGACAGTAGCCCGACCCCTCCACTTT. This gives the protein CASSDRATVARPLHF.

V gene TRBV29-1 combines with J gene TRBJ2-7, with 8 bases matching TRBD1. V dropped 5 bases and J dropped 0; count of bases not matched to a gene: 3. Germline V CDR1 and CDR2: SQVTM, ANQGSEA. The CDR3 extends over 13 amino acids. The CDR3 protein is CSVRQGSSYEQYF. Written as DNA, the CDR3 is TGCAGCGTTCGACAGGGGAGCTCCTACGAGCAGTACTTC.

The chain has TRBV6-4 and TRBJ2-2; D is ambiguous. Germline V gives CDR1 MRHNA, CDR2 SNTAGT. This CDR3 contains 14 residues. V shed 5 bases and J shed 4 bases, with 11 bases lying between them. CDR3 nucleotides: TGTGCCAGCAGTCCGGGCCAGATCACCGGGGAGCTGTTTTTT. Protein sequence: CASSPGQITGELFF.

The chain uses TRBV2 and TRBJ2-7; tentatively, D is TRBD1 (6 bases). CDR1 is SNHLY, CDR2 FYNNEI, per germline. The V end lost 3 bases, the J end lost 0 bases, and 9 bases lay between the germline ends. The CDR3 runs 14 residues. The CDR3 DNA is TGTGCCAGCAGTGATCCGGACAGCTCCTACGAGCAGTACTTC. This translates into CASSDPDSSYEQYF.

The chain joins TRBV19 to TRBJ2-7, with 7 nucleotides matching TRBD1. Trimming cost V 0 bases and J 1 base; bases outside gene matches: 0. The CDR3 consists of 14 residues. Germline lookup yields CDR1 LNHDA and CDR2 SQIVND (reference sequence). The CDR3 region is CASSIEQGSYEQYF. The CDR3 DNA sequence: TGTGCCAGTAGTATAGAACAGGGGTCCTACGAGCAGTACTTC.

The rearrangement links TRBV25-1 to TRBJ2-3; 8 bases map to TRBD1. The CDR3 spans 14 residues. The germline V gene encodes CDR1 MGHDK and CDR2 SYGVNS. Trimming took 4 bases from V and 7 from J; bases not matched to a gene: 7. CDR3 residues: CASSGTGFQNTQYF. The DNA of the CDR3 is TGTGCCAGCAGTGGGACAGGGTTTCAAAATACGCAGTATTTT.

The J gene is TRBJ2-5, the V gene TRBV7-2, with no clear D. The V end was cut by 3 bases, the J end by 6 bases, with 5 bases between. The CDR3 consists of 11 residues. Germline assignment: CDR1 SGHTA and CDR2 FQGNSA. The CDR3 DNA reads TGTGCCAGCAGCTTTGAGAAGACCCAGTACTTC. Its protein is CASSFEKTQYF.

This clone has just one count. The chain carries TRBV6-5 and TRBJ1-3; D call uncertain. CDR3 size: 15 residues. Germline V CDR1 and CDR2: MNHEY, SVGAGI. The germline V and J ends were trimmed by 6 bases and 0 bases, with 12 bases remaining between them. The CDR3 bases are TGTGCCAGCAGCAGAACAAGAAGCTCTGGAAACACCATATATTTT. This encodes CASSRTRSSGNTIYF.

This chain connects TRBV30 to TRBJ1-2; tentatively, D is TRBD1 (6 bases). From germline, CDR1 is GTSNPN and CDR2 SVGIG (reference sequence). V gave up 3 bases and J gave up 5 bases, with 10 bases separating them. This CDR3 spans 12 amino acids. The DNA for the CDR3 is TGTGCCTGGAGCGAGACAGGTTATGGCTACACCTTC. Amino acids: CAWSETGYGYTF.

The genes are TRBV6-5 and TRBJ1-4; D gene uncertain. CDR3 length equals 13 residues. Germline V CDR1 and CDR2: MNHEY, SVGAGI. V gave up 0 bases and J gave up 7 bases, with 6 bases separating them. CDR3 sequence (DNA): TGTGCCAGCAGTTACTCGGGGATTGAAAAACTGTTTTTT. Amino acid sequence: CASSYSGIEKLFF.

J is TRBJ1-5 and V is TRBV12-5; D is perhaps TRBD1 (6 bases). Trimming removed 0 bases at V and 6 bases at J, with 12 bases between. Germline values: CDR1 LGHNT, CDR2 FRNRAP. The CDR3 runs to 15 residues. Here the CDR3 reads CASGLVGGGGQPQHF. The CDR3, as DNA: TGTGCTAGTGGTTTGGTAGGGGGTGGCGGTCAGCCCCAGCATTTT.